This T cell receptor (beta chain) was documented in a study of cytomegalovirus exposure and HLA in healthy donors. Study results and limitations: Cytomegalovirus association was listed for roughly 160 TCR beta chains.

Here immunoSEQ multiplex PCR was the method, and the copy in TCRdb shows in-frame clones only, minus some. The sample consists of some 170,000 clones, 89% of them appearing once. To note about this clone: Its target is unknown.

Trimming left V 1 base short and J 1 base short, with 14 bases between. Germline CDR1 reads SGDLS; CDR2 reads YYNGEE. This CDR3 comprises 17 residues. What was sequenced was PBMCs. This chain joins TRBV9 and TRBJ2-2; TRBD1 might be the D (5 bases). The TCR was taken from a young man in good health and CMV-seropositive. CDR3 loop: CASSVNVQGMNTGELFF. CDR3 nucleotides: TGTGCCAGCAGCGTAAACGTGCAGGGTATGAACACCGGGGAGCTGTTTTTT.